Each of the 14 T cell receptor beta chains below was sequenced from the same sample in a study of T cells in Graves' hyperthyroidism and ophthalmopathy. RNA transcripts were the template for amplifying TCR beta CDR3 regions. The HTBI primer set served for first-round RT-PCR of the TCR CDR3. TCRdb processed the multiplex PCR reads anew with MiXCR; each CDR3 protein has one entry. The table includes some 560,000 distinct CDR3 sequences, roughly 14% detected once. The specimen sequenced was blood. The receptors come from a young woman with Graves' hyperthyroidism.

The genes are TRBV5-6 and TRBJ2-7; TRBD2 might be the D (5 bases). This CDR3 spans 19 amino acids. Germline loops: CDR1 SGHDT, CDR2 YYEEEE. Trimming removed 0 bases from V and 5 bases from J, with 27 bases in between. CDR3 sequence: CASSLGDMGFGGGGHEQYF. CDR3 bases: TGTGCCAGCAGCTTGGGTGACATGGGGTTTGGCGGAGGCGGCCACGAGCAGTACTTC.

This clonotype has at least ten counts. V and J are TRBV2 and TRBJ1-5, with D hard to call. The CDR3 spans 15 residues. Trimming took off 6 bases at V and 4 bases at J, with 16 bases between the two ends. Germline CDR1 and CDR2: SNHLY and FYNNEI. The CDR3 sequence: CASRAPGRRNQPQHF. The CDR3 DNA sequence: TGTGCCAGCAGGGCCCCTGGGCGGAGAAATCAGCCCCAGCATTTT.

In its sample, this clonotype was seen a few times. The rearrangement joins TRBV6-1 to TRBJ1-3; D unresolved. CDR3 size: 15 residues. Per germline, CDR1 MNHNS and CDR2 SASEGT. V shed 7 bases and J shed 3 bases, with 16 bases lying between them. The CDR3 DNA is TGTGCCAGCAACAATCCTCAAGCAGTTGGAAACACCATATATTTT. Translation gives CASNNPQAVGNTIYF.

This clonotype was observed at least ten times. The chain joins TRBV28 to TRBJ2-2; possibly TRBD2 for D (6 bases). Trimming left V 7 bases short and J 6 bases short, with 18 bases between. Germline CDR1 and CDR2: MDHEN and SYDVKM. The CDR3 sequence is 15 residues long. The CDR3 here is CASITGTPRSGELFF. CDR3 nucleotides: TGTGCCAGCATAACCGGGACTCCCCGGTCCGGGGAGCTGTTTTTT.

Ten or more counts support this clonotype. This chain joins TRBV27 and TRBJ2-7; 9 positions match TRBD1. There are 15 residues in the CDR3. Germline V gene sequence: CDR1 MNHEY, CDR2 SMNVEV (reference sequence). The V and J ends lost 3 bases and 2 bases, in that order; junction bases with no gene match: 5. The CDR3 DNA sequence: TGTGCCAGCAGTTTTCGGGACAGGGTCCCCTACGAGCAGTACTTC. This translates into CASSFRDRVPYEQYF.

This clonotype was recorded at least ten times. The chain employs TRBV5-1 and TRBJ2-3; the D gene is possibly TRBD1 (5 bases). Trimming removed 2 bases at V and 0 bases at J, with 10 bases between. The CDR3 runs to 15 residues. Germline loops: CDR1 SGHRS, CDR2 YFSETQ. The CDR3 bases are TGCGCCAGCAGCTTCGACAGCCCTAGCACAGATACGCAGTATTTT. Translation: CASSFDSPSTDTQYF.

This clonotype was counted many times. The CDR3 sequence is CASGLAGTSAYEQYF. CDR3 nucleotide sequence: TGTGCCAGCGGACTTGCAGGGACTAGCGCCTACGAGCAGTACTTC. This rearrangement joins TRBV28 to TRBJ2-7; 10 bases match TRBD2. Looked up from germline, CDR1 is MDHEN and CDR2 is SYDVKM. The CDR3 length is 15 residues. V was clipped by 8 bases and J by 2 bases; unmatched bases: 9.

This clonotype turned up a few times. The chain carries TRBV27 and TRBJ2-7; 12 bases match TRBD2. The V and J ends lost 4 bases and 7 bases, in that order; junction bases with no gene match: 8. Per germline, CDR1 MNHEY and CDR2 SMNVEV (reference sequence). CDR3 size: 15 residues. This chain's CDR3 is CASSSPTSGSREQYF. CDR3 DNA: TGTGCCAGCAGTTCTCCGACTAGCGGGAGTAGGGAGCAGTACTTC.

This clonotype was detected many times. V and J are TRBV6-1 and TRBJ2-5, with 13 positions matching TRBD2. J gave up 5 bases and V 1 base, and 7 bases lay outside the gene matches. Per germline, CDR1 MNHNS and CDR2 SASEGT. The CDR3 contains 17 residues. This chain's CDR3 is CASSEGGLAGEGETQYF. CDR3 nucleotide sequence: TGTGCCAGCAGTGAAGGCGGACTAGCGGGAGAGGGTGAGACCCAGTACTTC.

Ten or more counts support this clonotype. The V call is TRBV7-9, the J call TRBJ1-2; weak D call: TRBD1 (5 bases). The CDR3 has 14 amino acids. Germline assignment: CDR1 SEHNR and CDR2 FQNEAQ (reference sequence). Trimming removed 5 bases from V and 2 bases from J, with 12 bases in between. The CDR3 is CASSPQTANYGYTF. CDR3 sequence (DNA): TGTGCCAGCAGCCCACAGACAGCCAACTATGGCTACACCTTC.

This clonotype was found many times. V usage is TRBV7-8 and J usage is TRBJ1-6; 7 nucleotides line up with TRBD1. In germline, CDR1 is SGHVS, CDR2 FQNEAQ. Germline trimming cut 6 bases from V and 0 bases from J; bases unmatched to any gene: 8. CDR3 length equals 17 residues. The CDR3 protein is CASSTGAGGSYNSPLHF. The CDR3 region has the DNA TGTGCCAGCAGTACAGGGGCGGGAGGCTCCTATAATTCACCCCTCCACTTT.

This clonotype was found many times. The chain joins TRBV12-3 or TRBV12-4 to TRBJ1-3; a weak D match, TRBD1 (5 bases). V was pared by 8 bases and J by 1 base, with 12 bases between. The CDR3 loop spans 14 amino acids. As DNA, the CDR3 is TGTGCCAGCCTTGCCGGGGCGTCTGGAAACACCATATATTTT. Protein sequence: CASLAGASGNTIYF.

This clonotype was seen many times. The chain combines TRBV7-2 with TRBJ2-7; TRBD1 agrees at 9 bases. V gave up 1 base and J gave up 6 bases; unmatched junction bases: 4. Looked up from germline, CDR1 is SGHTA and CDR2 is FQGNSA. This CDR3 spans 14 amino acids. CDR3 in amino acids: CASSLDRGPSEQYF. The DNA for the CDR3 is TGTGCCAGCAGCTTAGACAGGGGGCCTTCCGAGCAGTACTTC.

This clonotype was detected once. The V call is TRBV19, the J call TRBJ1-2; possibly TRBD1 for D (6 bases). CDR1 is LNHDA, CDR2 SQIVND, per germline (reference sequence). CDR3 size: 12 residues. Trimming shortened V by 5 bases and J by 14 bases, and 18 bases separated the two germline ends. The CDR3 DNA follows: TGTGCCAGTAGTCAAACGAGACAGGCAAGGACCTTC. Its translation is CASSQTRQARTF.